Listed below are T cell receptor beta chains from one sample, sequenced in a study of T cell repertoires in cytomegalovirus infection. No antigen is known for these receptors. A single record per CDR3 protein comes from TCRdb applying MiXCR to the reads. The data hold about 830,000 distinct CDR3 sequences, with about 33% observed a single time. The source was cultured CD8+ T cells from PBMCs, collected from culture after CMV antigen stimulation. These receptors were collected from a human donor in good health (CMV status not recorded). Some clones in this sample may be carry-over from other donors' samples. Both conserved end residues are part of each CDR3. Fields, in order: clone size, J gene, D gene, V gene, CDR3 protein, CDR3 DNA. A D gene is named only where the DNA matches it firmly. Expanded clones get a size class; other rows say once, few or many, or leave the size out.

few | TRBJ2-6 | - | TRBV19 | CASIGSSGANVLTF | TGTGCCAGTATCGGTAGCTCTGGGGCCAACGTCCTGACTTTC
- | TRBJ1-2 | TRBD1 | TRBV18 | CASSPLTTGGGGYTF | TGTGCCAGCTCACCACTTACAACAGGGGGCGGTGGCTACACCTTC
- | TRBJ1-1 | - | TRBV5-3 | CASRSPQANTEAFF | TGTGCCAGCAGATCCCCGCAGGCGAACACTGAAGCTTTCTTT
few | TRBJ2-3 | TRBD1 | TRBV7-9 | CASSFPPLLDRARDTQYF | TGTGCCAGCAGCTTCCCCCCTCTTTTGGACAGGGCTCGGGATACGCAGTATTTT
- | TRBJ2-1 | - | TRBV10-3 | CAINGDNEQFF | TGTGCCATCAACGGGGACAATGAGCAGTTCTTC
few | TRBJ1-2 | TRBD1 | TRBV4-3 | CASSQDDRVGETF | TGCGCCAGCAGCCAAGATGACAGGGTGGGAGAAACCTTC
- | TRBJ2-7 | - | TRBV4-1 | CVSSQVMDPTAYEQYF | TGCGTCAGCAGCCAAGTCATGGACCCTACCGCCTACGAGCAGTACTTC
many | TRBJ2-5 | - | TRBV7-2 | CASSLEVANRETQYF | TGTGCCAGCAGCTTAGAGGTAGCGAATCGAGAGACCCAGTACTTC
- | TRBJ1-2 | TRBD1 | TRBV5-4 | CASSPLLGTGGEDGYTF | TGTGCCAGCAGCCCTCTTTTGGGTACAGGGGGCGAGGATGGCTACACCTTC
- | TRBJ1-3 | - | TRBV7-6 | CASSAPGTHSGNTIYF | TGTGCCAGCAGTGCCCCCGGGACCCACTCTGGAAACACCATATATTTT
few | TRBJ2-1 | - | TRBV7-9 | CASSLFGYNEQFF | TGTGCCAGCAGCTTATTTGGGTACAATGAGCAGTTCTTC
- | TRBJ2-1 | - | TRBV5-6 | CASSPDLAQGLEQFF | TGTGCCAGCAGCCCGGATCTAGCTCAGGGATTGGAGCAGTTCTTC
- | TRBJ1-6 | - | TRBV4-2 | CASSQDFPGNNSPLHF | TGTGCCAGCAGCCAAGATTTCCCGGGAAATAATTCACCCCTCCACTTT
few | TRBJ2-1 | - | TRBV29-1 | CSVHREGEQFF | TGCAGCGTACACAGGGAAGGTGAGCAGTTCTTC
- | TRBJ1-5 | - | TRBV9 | CASSPTGSPGSAQHF | TGTGCCAGCAGCCCCACCGGGAGTCCCGGATCGGCCCAGCATTTT
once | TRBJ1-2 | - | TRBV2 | CASSEAAGLDGYTF | TGTGCCAGCAGTGAAGCGGCCGGTTTGGATGGCTACACCTTC
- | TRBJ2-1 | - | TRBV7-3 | CASSSPSVVEFF | TGTGCCAGCAGTTCCCCGTCCGTGGTGGAGTTCTTC
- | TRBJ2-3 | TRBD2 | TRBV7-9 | CASSLAGLEDTQYF | TGTGCCAGCAGCTTAGCGGGACTAGAGGATACGCAGTATTTT
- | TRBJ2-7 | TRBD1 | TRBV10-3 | CAIGTVYSNEQYF | TGTGCCATCGGGACAGTTTATTCAAACGAGCAGTACTTC
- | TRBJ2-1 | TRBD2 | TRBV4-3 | CASSQVPVGRGSRSSYNEQFF | TGCGCCAGCAGCCAGGTTCCCGTCGGGCGGGGGTCCAGGAGCTCCTACAATGAGCAGTTCTTC
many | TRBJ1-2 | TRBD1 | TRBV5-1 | CASSDRDRANYGYTF | TGCGCCAGCAGCGACCGGGACAGGGCTAACTATGGCTACACCTTC
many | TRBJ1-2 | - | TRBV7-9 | CASSLGWTVDGYTF | TGTGCCAGCAGCTTAGGGTGGACAGTCGATGGCTACACCTTC
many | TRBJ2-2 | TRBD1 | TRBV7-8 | CASSGPDRGLYTGELFF | TGTGCCAGCAGCGGCCCGGACAGGGGGCTCTACACCGGGGAGCTGTTTTTT
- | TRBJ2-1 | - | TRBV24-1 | CATSMAYNEQFF | TGTGCCACCAGTATGGCCTACAATGAGCAGTTCTTC
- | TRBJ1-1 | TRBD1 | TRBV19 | CASSVDRGGMNTEAFF | TGTGCCAGTAGTGTGGACAGGGGGGGGATGAACACTGAAGCTTTCTTT
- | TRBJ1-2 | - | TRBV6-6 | CASNSGGQDGYTF | TGTGCCAGCAACAGCGGGGGGCAGGATGGCTACACCTTC
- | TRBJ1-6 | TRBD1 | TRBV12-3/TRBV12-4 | CASSFLGTVDSPLHF | TGTGCCAGCAGTTTTCTTGGGACAGTGGATTCACCCCTCCACTTT
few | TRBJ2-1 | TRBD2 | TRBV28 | CASSPTSGVVQFF | TGTGCCAGCAGTCCGACTAGCGGGGTGGTGCAGTTCTTC
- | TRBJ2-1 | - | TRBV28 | CASSSYSNEQFF | TGTGCCAGCAGTTCCTACAGCAATGAGCAGTTCTTC
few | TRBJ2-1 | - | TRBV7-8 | CANSTDGLMSEQFF | TGTGCCAACAGCACGGACGGTCTTATGAGTGAGCAGTTCTTC